Listed below are T cell receptor beta chains from one sample, sequenced in a study of T cell responses to AZD1222 COVID-19 vaccine. The repertoire was sequenced with immunoSEQ multiplex PCR; TCRdb's copy has only in-frame clones and lacks some. The sample yields more than 95,000 clones, roughly nine tenths seen once. This specimen was peripheral blood, taken on day 0 of AZD1222 vaccination. Receptors originate from an adult in good health. The CDR3 runs from the conserved cysteine through the conserved F or W. The D gene is left open where the match is weak. Size tells how often a clone was seen (once, few, many) or the class of an expanded clone, and some rows leave it out.

D gene	V gene	J gene	clone size	CDR3 protein	CDR3 DNA
-	TRBV6-2/TRBV6-3	TRBJ2-7	-	CASSYSSYEQYF	TGTGCCAGCAGTTACTCGAGCTACGAGCAGTACTTC
TRBD1	TRBV18	TRBJ1-1	-	CASSPQGEATEAFF	TGTGCCAGCTCACCCCAGGGGGAGGCAACTGAAGCTTTCTTT
-	TRBV10-2	TRBJ2-2	-	CASRPGQDTGELFF	TGCGCCAGCAGGCCGGGACAAGACACCGGGGAGCTGTTTTTT
-	TRBV14	TRBJ2-5	-	CASSDGARSGETQYF	TGTGCCAGCAGCGACGGGGCCCGATCGGGTGAGACCCAGTACTTC
TRBD1	TRBV28	TRBJ1-5	-	CASSLGQGVAQPQHF	TGTGCCAGCAGCTTGGGACAGGGGGTGGCTCAGCCCCAGCATTTT
-	TRBV7-9	TRBJ2-5	-	CASTTWRETQYF	TGTGCCAGCACGACCTGGCGAGAGACCCAGTACTTC
-	TRBV20-1	TRBJ1-2	-	CSASSAYGYTF	TGCAGTGCTAGTAGTGCTTATGGCTACACCTTC
TRBD1	TRBV9	TRBJ1-3	-	CASSVATGTGNTIYF	TGTGCCAGCAGCGTAGCGACAGGGACTGGAAACACCATATATTTT
-	TRBV10-3	TRBJ2-5	-	CAISESGPGAQYF	TGTGCCATCAGTGAGTCTGGTCCGGGCGCTCAGTACTTC
TRBD1	TRBV25-1	TRBJ2-5	-	CASSELGGQDQETQYF	TGTGCCAGCAGTGAATTGGGGGGACAGGACCAAGAGACCCAGTACTTC
TRBD2	TRBV30	TRBJ2-2	-	CAGAGGPGGELFF	TGTGCCGGGGCGGGAGGGCCTGGCGGGGAGCTGTTTTTT
-	TRBV11-3	TRBJ2-5	-	CASSLNFHQAETQYF	TGTGCCAGCAGCTTGAATTTCCACCAAGCGGAGACCCAGTACTTC
TRBD1	TRBV2	TRBJ2-7	medium-sized	CASTRWGTEATKQYF	TGTGCCAGCACCCGGTGGGGGACAGAAGCTACGAAGCAGTACTTC
-	TRBV6-5	TRBJ1-6	-	CASTGTAYYNSPLHF	TGTGCCAGCACCGGGACGGCCTACTATAATTCACCCCTCCACTTT